This TCR beta chain comes out of a study of siplizumab effects on memory and regulatory T cells. With regard to this clone: Antigen unknown.

This CDR3 spans 15 amino acids. V gave up 0 bases and J gave up 6 bases; unmatched junction bases: 5. CDR1 is LNHNV, CDR2 YYDKDF, per germline (reference sequence). Study-level results: Naive T cells seemed more diverse than memory cells and seemed major alloresponse contributors. Whether proliferating Tregs in siplizumab cultures suppress was not functionally confirmed. Solely a minor proportion of alloreactive clones could be assigned to unstimulated subsets.

The assay covered approximately 10^5 TCR templates per sample. Sequenced by immunoSEQ multiplex PCR; TCRdb stores in-frame clones only, minus some. The table includes some 100,000 clones, 91% detected once. Sequenced sample: CD4+ T cells sorted from blood. The rearrangement uses TRBV15 and TRBJ2-1, with 7 bases matching TRBD1. This receptor was obtained from a human donor in good health. Some clones in this sample may be carry-over from other donors' samples. The CDR3 bases are TGTGCCACCAGCAGAGAGGGGACAGTTCCCAATGAGCAGTTCTTC. Protein: CATSREGTVPNEQFF.